A single sample is the source of the 22 T cell receptor beta chains below, sequenced in a study of blood T cell repertoires in COVID-19. The repertoire was sequenced with immunoSEQ multiplex PCR; TCRdb's copy has only in-frame clones and lacks some. Here the sample spans over 110,000 clones, more than 65% being singletons. Sample: peripheral blood. The source is a man older than 75 with acute or convalescent COVID-19.

The rearrangement links TRBV5-8 to TRBJ2-1; D is unclear. V was clipped by 3 bases and J by 6 bases, with 7 bases between them. Germline V gives CDR1 SGHTS, CDR2 YDEGEE. There are 12 residues in the CDR3. The CDR3 region has the DNA TGTGCCAGCAGCTCTAATCCCAATGAGCAGTTCTTC. Amino acid sequence: CASSSNPNEQFF.

V is TRBV7-9 and J is TRBJ2-1; the D is unclear. The germline CDR1 and CDR2 sequences are SEHNR and FQNEAQ (reference sequence). V shed 0 bases and J shed 8 bases, with 8 bases lying between them. The CDR3 totals 13 residues. The CDR3 reads CASSLAFSDEQFF. The CDR3 DNA follows: TGTGCCAGCAGCTTAGCGTTTTCAGATGAGCAGTTCTTC.

This chain connects TRBV12-3 or TRBV12-4 to TRBJ2-7; 10 bases fit TRBD1. The CDR3 sequence is 13 residues long. V lost 8 bases, J lost 7 bases, and 8 bases stayed unmatched. CDR3 protein: CASEGQGSGEQYF. DNA of the CDR3: TGTGCCAGCGAGGGACAGGGGTCTGGAGAGCAGTACTTC.

Turning to this clone: One junction end disagrees with the germline gene, perhaps due to a read error. V and J are TRBV5-1 and TRBJ2-3; D possibly corresponds to TRBD2 (6 bases). This CDR3 has 15 residues. The germline gives CDR1 SGHRS, CDR2 YFSETQ. CDR3 coding DNA: TGCGCCAGCACCTTGGGTAGGACTACCACAGATACGCAGTATTTT. Translation: CASTLGRTTTDTQYF. Using reference TRBV5-1 and TRBJ2-3 for the parts outside the CDR3, the full variable domain is KAGVTQTPRYLIKTRGQQVTLSCSPISGHRSVSWYQQTPGQGLQFLFEYFSETQRNKGNFPGRFSGRQFSNSRSEMNVSTLELGDSALYLCASTLGRTTTDTQYFGPGTRLTVL.

This clone showed up just a few times. The V call is TRBV2, the J call TRBJ2-3; 9 bases agree with TRBD2. The trim removed 4 bases at V and 0 bases at J, leaving 2 bases unmatched. Germline CDR1 is SNHLY and CDR2 is FYNNEI. This CDR3 has 15 residues. The CDR3 nucleotides read TGTGCCAGCAGTGCTAGCGGGGCTAGCACAGATACGCAGTATTTT. This encodes CASSASGASTDTQYF.

The rearrangement uses TRBV5-1 and TRBJ2-2; D might be TRBD1 (5 bases). Per the germline V gene, CDR1 is SGHRS and CDR2 is YFSETQ. V lost 1 base and J 2 bases, leaving 12 bases between the germline ends. The CDR3 sequence is 16 residues long. CDR3 in DNA: TGCGCCAGCAGCTTGCTGGGGCCAGGCAACACCGGGGAGCTGTTTTTT. It specifies CASSLLGPGNTGELFF.

V usage is TRBV5-6 and J usage is TRBJ2-5; D is uncertain. There are 13 residues in the CDR3. V was shortened by 2 bases and J by 2 bases, with 7 bases between the two germline ends. CDR1 SGHDT and CDR2 YYEEEE come from the germline V gene. The CDR3 DNA is TGTGCCAGCAGCTTATCAGGTCAAGAGACCCAGTACTTC. Amino acid sequence: CASSLSGQETQYF.

This clone was seen only a few times. The V gene is TRBV6-5, the J gene TRBJ2-1; perhaps TRBD1 as D (5 bases). CDR1 is MNHEY and CDR2 is SVGAGI in the germline V gene. This CDR3 is built from 13 residues. V gave up 2 bases and J gave up 7 bases, with 9 bases separating them. This CDR3 is CASSYGAGNEQFF. The CDR3, as DNA: TGTGCCAGCAGTTACGGGGCCGGGAATGAGCAGTTCTTC.

The chain is built from TRBV6-4 and TRBJ2-5; TRBD2 agrees at 9 bases. This CDR3 contains 15 residues. From germline, CDR1 is MRHNA and CDR2 SNTAGT. Trimming at V came to 4 bases and at J to 4 bases, leaving 7 bases not matched to a gene. The CDR3 region has the DNA TGTGCCAGCAGTGTTGCGGGGGGGCCGTCAGAGACCCAGTACTTC. This sequence encodes CASSVAGGPSETQYF.

V gene TRBV5-4 combines with J gene TRBJ2-2; the match to TRBD2 covers 7 bases. J gave up 6 bases and V 0 bases, and 2 bases lay outside the gene matches. The germline CDR1 and CDR2 sequences are SGHNT and YYREEE (reference sequence). This CDR3 has 14 amino acids. Here the CDR3 reads CASSLVAGAGELFF. DNA of the CDR3: TGTGCCAGCAGCTTGGTTGCGGGGGCCGGGGAGCTGTTTTTT.

The count of this clone is one. The chain is built from TRBV11-2 and TRBJ1-1; 8 bases align to TRBD1. Germline V gene data show CDR1 as SGHAT and CDR2 as FQNNGV. The CDR3 runs 14 residues. With V trimmed by 3 bases and J by 7 bases, 7 bases remained unmatched. The CDR3: CASSFHGTGVEAFF. CDR3 DNA sequence: TGTGCCAGCAGCTTCCACGGGACAGGCGTTGAAGCTTTCTTT.

The V gene is TRBV11-1, the J gene TRBJ2-1; 7 bases are shared with TRBD1. Germline lookup yields CDR1 SGHAT and CDR2 FQDESV (reference sequence). The length of the CDR3 is 12 residues. Germline trimming cut 5 bases from V and 7 bases from J; bases unmatched to any gene: 2. CDR3 in amino acids: CASSHRGNEQFF. The CDR3 nucleotides read TGTGCCAGCAGCCACAGGGGAAATGAGCAGTTCTTC.

The CDR3 loop is CASSISGGQSSAQYF. The CDR3 nucleotides read TGTGCCAGCAGCATTAGCGGGGGGCAATCATCTGCGCAGTATTTT. This chain joins TRBV7-9 and TRBJ2-3; 10 bases align to TRBD2. The germline gives CDR1 SEHNR, CDR2 FQNEAQ (reference sequence). The CDR3 extends over 15 amino acids. J was trimmed by 10 bases and V by 5 bases; bases with no gene match: 12.

This clone showed up just a few times. The V and J genes are TRBV28 and TRBJ1-5, with D tentatively TRBD1 (6 bases). Germline CDR1 MDHEN, CDR2 SYDVKM. Trimming removed 4 bases at V and 0 bases at J, with 13 bases between. The CDR3 extends over 16 amino acids. This CDR3 is CASSSGSGDSNQPQHF. In nucleotides, the CDR3 is TGTGCCAGCAGTTCGGGATCAGGGGATAGCAATCAGCCCCAGCATTTT.

The V call is TRBV12-5, the J call TRBJ1-1; 8 bases agree with TRBD1. This CDR3 contains 14 residues. The germline V gene has CDR1 LGHNT and CDR2 FRNRAP. V dropped 6 bases and J dropped 8; count of bases not matched to a gene: 11. Here the CDR3 reads CASGDWDRRNEAFF. The CDR3 coding sequence is TGTGCTAGTGGAGACTGGGACAGGCGAAACGAAGCTTTCTTT.

This chain connects TRBV4-2 to TRBJ2-5; 8 bases agree with TRBD2. Looked up from germline, CDR1 is LGHNA and CDR2 is YNFKEQ. The junction had 10 bases not matched to a gene; V was cut back by 2 bases and J by 5 bases. The CDR3 covers 16 residues. CDR3 region: CASSQSTGGPLETQYF. CDR3 nucleotide sequence: TGTGCCAGCAGCCAATCTACGGGGGGGCCCCTTGAGACCCAGTACTTC.

The chain combines TRBV6-1 with TRBJ1-5, with no clear D. Trimming pared 3 bases from V and 7 bases from J, leaving 7 bases between. Germline CDR1 reads MNHNS; CDR2 reads SASEGT. The CDR3 is made up of 12 amino acids. CDR3 in DNA: TGTGCCAGCAGTGAGGAGTCACAGCCCCAGCATTTT. Amino acid sequence: CASSEESQPQHF.

This clone was seen more than once but under ten times. The chain is built from TRBV2 and TRBJ1-1; 7 bases fit TRBD1. CDR3 size: 14 residues. V lost 5 bases to trimming and J lost 1 base; unmatched junction nucleotides: 4. Germline values: CDR1 SNHLY, CDR2 FYNNEI. Here the CDR3 reads CASSSGQPNTEAFF. As DNA, the CDR3 is TGTGCCAGCAGTTCGGGACAGCCGAACACTGAAGCTTTCTTT.

The chain uses TRBV7-3 and TRBJ1-1, with a weak D call TRBD1 (5 bases). Trimming stripped 2 bases from V and 5 bases from J, with 12 bases between. Per the germline V gene, CDR1 is SGHTA and CDR2 is FQGTGA. The CDR3 runs 14 residues. The CDR3 region is CASSLEGAGTEAFF. CDR3 in DNA: TGTGCCAGCAGCTTAGAAGGGGCGGGGACTGAAGCTTTCTTT.

This rearrangement joins TRBV20-1 to TRBJ1-5; TRBD1 aligns across 8 bases. CDR3 length: 18 amino acids. CDR1 and CDR2 (germline): DFQATT, SNEGSKA (reference sequence). V gave up 3 bases and J gave up 0 bases; unmatched junction bases: 13. Written as DNA, the CDR3 is TGCAGTGCTAGTAAGAACCCCCCCCAGGGGGCTAGCAATCAGCCCCAGCATTTT. It is translated as CSASKNPPQGASNQPQHF.

The chain uses TRBV6-5 and TRBJ1-2, with TRBD1 matching over 7 bases. Trimming cost V 6 bases and J 6 bases; bases outside gene matches: 10. Germline CDR1 is MNHEY and CDR2 is SVGAGI. The CDR3 runs 14 residues. CDR3 region: CASSRQGPIHGYTF. The CDR3 DNA follows: TGTGCCAGCAGCCGACAGGGACCAATTCATGGCTACACCTTC.

The rearrangement joins TRBV2 to TRBJ2-3; 11 positions agree with TRBD1. V lost 6 bases and J lost 5; bases outside the gene matches: 4. The CDR3 totals 14 residues. The germline CDR1 and CDR2 sequences are SNHLY and FYNNEI. The chain's CDR3 is CASRGTGGIDTQYF. CDR3 sequence (DNA): TGTGCCAGCAGGGGGACAGGGGGAATAGATACGCAGTATTTT.